The text below deals with one T cell receptor beta chain. This same CDR3 is encoded by further DNA sequences in the sample. The sample is drawn from a study of blood T cell repertoires in COVID-19. About the study: Samples representing acute and convalescent COVID-19 were sourced from the United States, Italy and Spain. From T cells, B-cell-depleted T cells, or PBMCs came the material, which was cDNA or gDNA.

Source study methods: Using reference gene primer amplification, nucleated cell counts were estimated. Clones were read by immunoSEQ multiplex PCR, and TCRdb kept only the in-frame ones, dropping some. V, J and clone size reflect that table, while D and trimming were determined from the DNA. This sample has hundreds of thousands of clones; about 80% occur once, and the top ten carry roughly 10%. The CDR3 is 14 amino acids. Trimming pared 0 bases from V and 3 bases from J, leaving 6 bases between. Germline assignment: CDR1 LGHDT and CDR2 YNNKEL (reference sequence). This sequence was found in a woman older than 75 with acute or convalescent COVID-19. The V and J genes are TRBV3-1 (or the pseudogene TRBV3-2) and TRBJ1-5; the D is unclear. Material for sequencing was peripheral blood. In nucleotides, the CDR3 is TGTGCCAGCAGCCAAGATAGTTCCAATCAGCCCCAGCATTTT. Amino acid sequence: CASSQDSSNQPQHF.